The clone carrying this T cell receptor beta chain appeared a few times. The target antigen is unknown. This sample is drawn from a study of identical twins. With template switching, a universal primer site was added, and the cDNA carried unique molecular identifiers. TCRdb recomputed calls from the 5' RACE reads with MiXCR, one row per CDR3 protein. The sample lists hundreds of thousands of distinct CDR3 sequences; approximately 6% were seen once. CDR1 and CDR2 from the germline V gene are DFQATT and SNEGSKA (reference sequence). The V end was cut by 0 bases, the J end by 7 bases, with 5 bases between. This CDR3 spans 11 amino acids. Study findings and constraints: Insertions ran lower in abundant cord blood beta clonotypes, though not in memory repertoires.

This chain links TRBV20-1 with TRBJ2-3; no reliable D call. The sequencing sample was made of naive T cells sorted from blood. This TCR was recovered from a young man in good health. In DNA form, the CDR3 reads TGCAGTGCTAGAGACGGGTATACGCAGTATTTT. Encoded protein: CSARDGYTQYF.